This TCR beta chain was captured by sequencing in a study of blood T cell repertoires in COVID-19 (dated by TCRdb to the early 2020s). Background for the entire study: Collaborator samples came from the United States, Italy and Spain and covered acute and convalescent phases of COVID-19. The prospective study material was composed of cDNA or gDNA derived from T cells, B-cell-depleted T cells, or PBMCs. The repertoires were made available in a free public database intended to serve as a resource for research on the immune response to SARS-CoV-2. The dataset comprised deeply sampled blood TCRbeta repertoires from subjects exposed to, actively infected with, or recovered from COVID-19. The samples were drawn from two sources: the first 160 participants of the ongoing ImmuneRACE study, and 950 to 1,500 subjects contributed by 6 global collaborators. Sample metadata almost always included a de-identified subject ID, COVID-19 status, age in years and sex. Where HLA class I and class II types were available, the types were taken from metadata supplied by the sample provider, not from assay-based typing. What the study reported, not specific to this receptor: Clinical and demographic metadata were provided uncurated, with the amount varying by source and participant.

Collaborating institutions collected whole blood in K2EDTA tubes following their own protocols. For TCRbeta analysis, collaborator samples were shipped as frozen whole blood, as isolated PBMCs, or as DNA extracted from either sample type. Reading from cysteine to phenylalanine, the CDR3 counts 15 amino acids. Here the CDR3 DNA is all that survives: 45 bases in frame from base 1. The germline V gene encodes CDR1 ENHRY and CDR2 SYGVKD. Trimming leaves V shorter by 7 bases and J shorter by 4 bases, with the junction holding 8 bases beyond the gene matches. About this clone itself: Its target antigen remains unknown. Base-call qualities are not available, and no considerably larger clone is one nucleotide away.

TCRbeta CDR3 regions were amplified from genomic DNA by means of the immunoSEQ Assay, a bias-controlled multiplex PCR. From the authors' description of their analysis: The number of nucleated cells in each sample was estimated from the amplification of reference gene primers within the assay. Sequence reads were collapsed and filtered to measure the absolute abundance of every unique TCRbeta CDR3 rearrangement. For each sample, productive Simpson clonality was calculated as the square root of Simpson's diversity index over productive rearrangements. TCRdb mirrors the immuneACCESS table, restricted to in-frame sequences. Some clones are absent from its copies; in checked studies, under half trace to an unresolved V gene, and the reason for the others is unknown. The V and J calls and the clone size are those of that table, but D and trimming were determined from the DNA. The sample table shows roughly 30,000 clones, and approximately 76% are seen once. The ten largest clones take up nearly 40% of the sample.

This TCR derives from a man in his 70s with acute or convalescent COVID-19. The chain is encoded by TRBV10-3 joined to TRBJ2-3, with 10 bases matching TRBD2. Sequencing was performed on peripheral blood. The CDR3 loop reads CAITQLAGRADTQYF. The DNA sequence is as follows: TGTGCCATCACTCAACTAGCGGGAAGGGCAGATACGCAGTATTTT.